This TCR beta chain originates from a study of human T cells and chemical hapten exposure (dated by TCRdb to the early 2020s). Regarding the study in general: For sensitization, 2% DPC in acetone was applied to a 2 cm by 2 cm area of upper inner arm skin. The mostly female patient cohort included alopecia areata with under or over 50% scalp involvement, alopecia totalis and alopecia universalis. Patients additionally received weekly therapeutic DPC doses to the scalp throughout the roughly 24-week study period. Patch tests used Finn chambers with 0.01% DPC on the upper back, scored after 6 days by International Contact Dermatitis Research Group standards. For TCR sequencing, blood came from 25 to 35 alopecia patients at anywhere from one to four time points (pre-sensitization, 2, 6 and 24 weeks). Libraries were pooled for sequencing, and variation in per-sample TCR yields was attributed mainly to small differences in library volumes within the pool. Patient blood was sampled pre-sensitization (week 0) and at 2, 6 and about 24 weeks after DPC sensitization. This study followed changes in the peripheral blood TCR repertoire in vivo during primary and secondary sensitization of alopecia patients to the hapten diphenylcyclopropenone (DPC).

The label giving this sample's time point can be read as: pre-sensitization, week 0. This specimen's treatment or condition label, interpreted: therapeutic diphenylcyclopropenone sensitization with weekly scalp DPC. Blood at each patch-test visit was drawn before the patch test was applied. Patients were considered eligible if aged 18 to 70, diagnosed with alopecia and deemed suitable for DPC therapy, and patients were excluded if pregnant. Total RNA was extracted from unfractionated whole blood that had been collected in Tempus Blood RNA tubes. The V and J ends are trimmed by 5 bases and 4 bases, leaving 5 bases between them. CDR1 and CDR2 are read off the germline V gene as MNHEY and SVGAGI. Including cysteine and phenylalanine, the CDR3 has 11 amino acids. Kept here is only the CDR3 DNA, which spans 33 bases and is read in frame from base 1. Receptor libraries were prepared by RACE. The data were produced on a NextSeq 500. Library preparation attached unique molecular identifiers to individual cDNA molecules for quantitative, reproducible TCR counting. Each blood RNA sample was used to sequence both TCR alpha and TCR beta chains. Per the original workflow: A median of roughly 98,000 TCRs per sample was observed, with a range of about 20,000 to 700,000. The Decombinator software suite was used to annotate the V, J and CDR3 of the TCR reads. Every sample was subsampled to the same number of TCRs (28,000) for the PS versus PT1 abundance plots. TCRs were defined as expanded if absent before sensitization and observed at least eight times at the 2-week time point. TCRdb cleaned the public reads at Q25 with fastp, built clones with MiXCR and kept in-frame beta chains. Under each unique CDR3 protein, matching rows form one entry showing the most common genes and DNA. TCRdb's processing, not the study's, gives the V and J calls here. A total of 380,000 or so distinct CDR3 sequences appear in this sample, around 5.5% of them only once. Of the sample, 7% to 10% falls within the top ten clones.

What the authors observed across the whole study: DPC sensitization did not change how many TCRs were above 1 in 1000 frequency, and no evidence was found of alterations in global repertoire structure. Patch test score was positively correlated with the number of PT1 expanded TCRs, with significance at thresholds 8, 16 and 32 but not at 4. After repeated subsampling, the strength of the expansion versus patch-test correlation and the threshold at which it became significant changed. Compared with pre-sensitization or healthy control sets, expanded TCRs formed significantly more large CDR3 similarity clusters, which is consistent with antigen-driven responses. Because all patients had alopecia, a presumed autoimmune disease, the immune response of the patients might differ from that of healthy individuals.

This clonotype was seen a handful of times. The specificity of this receptor is unknown. No clone much larger than this one lies a single base away; base qualities are absent. The TCR sequence derives from a woman aged 18 to 35 with alopecia areata. Some clones in this sample may be carry-over from other donors' samples. The sequencing used whole blood, collected in connection with sensitization to the hapten diphenylcyclopropenone (DPC). The receptor chain draws on TRBV6-5 and TRBJ2-5; the D gene cannot be resolved reliably. The CDR3 here reads CASSALETQYF. DNA sequence: TGTGCCAGCAGTGCCCTAGAGACCCAGTACTTC.